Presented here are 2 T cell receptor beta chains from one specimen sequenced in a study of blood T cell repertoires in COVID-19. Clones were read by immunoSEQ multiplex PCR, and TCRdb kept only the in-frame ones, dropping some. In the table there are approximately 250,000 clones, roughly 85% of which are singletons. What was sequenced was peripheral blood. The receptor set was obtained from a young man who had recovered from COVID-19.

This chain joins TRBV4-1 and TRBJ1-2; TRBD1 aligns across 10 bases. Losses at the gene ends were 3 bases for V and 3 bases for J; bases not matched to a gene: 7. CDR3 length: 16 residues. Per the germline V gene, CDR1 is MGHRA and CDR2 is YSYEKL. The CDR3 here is CASSHPGQGRYYGYTF. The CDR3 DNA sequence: TGCGCCAGCAGCCACCCGGGACAGGGGAGGTACTATGGCTACACCTTC.

The CDR3 sequence is CSVERRGTGGGEQYF. In nucleotides, the CDR3 is TGCAGCGTTGAACGCAGGGGAACAGGGGGAGGAGAGCAGTACTTC. The rearrangement joins TRBV29-1 to TRBJ2-7; 8 bases fit TRBD1. CDR3 length: 15 amino acids. V was clipped by 2 bases and J by 7 bases; unmatched bases: 13. The germline V gene has CDR1 SQVTM and CDR2 ANQGSEA.